Sequencing of this T cell receptor (beta chain) was carried out in a study of blood T cell repertoires in COVID-19. At the level of the study: Both acute and convalescent COVID-19 samples were obtained from the United States, Italy and Spain. The cDNA or gDNA used as material had been derived from T cells, B-cell-depleted T cells, or PBMCs.

The assay was immunoSEQ multiplex PCR, and TCRdb's table has in-frame clones only and misses some. The sample lists approximately 20,000 clones, around nine tenths occurring once. Per the germline V gene, CDR1 is LGHDT and CDR2 is YNNKEL (reference sequence). This CDR3 has 16 amino acids. Unmatched junction bases numbered 7, after V lost 4 bases and J lost 2 bases. Material for sequencing was peripheral blood. The gene calls are TRBV3-1 (or the pseudogene TRBV3-2) and TRBJ2-2, with 7 bases that match TRBD2. This sequence was found in a human donor in a cohort sampled during active COVID-19. The CDR3 DNA reads as TGTGCCAGCAGCCCAATGGGGGGGAGAAACACCGGGGAGCTGTTTTTT. Encoded protein: CASSPMGGRNTGELFF.